This T cell receptor (beta chain) derives from a study of blood T cell repertoires in COVID-19. Study context: Acute-phase and convalescent COVID-19 samples originated in the United States, Italy and Spain.

Sequenced by immunoSEQ multiplex PCR; TCRdb stores in-frame clones only, minus some. This sample has about 240,000 clones, with around 89% found just once. CDR1 is SGHTA and CDR2 is FQGTGA in the germline V gene. The CDR3 length is 13 residues. The V end was cut by 2 bases, the J end by 7 bases, with 9 bases between. Either two negative PCRs, clearance, or symptom resolution qualified Cohort 3 donors as recovered. In its sample, this clone was seen once. The receptor was isolated from a woman in her twenties or thirties who had recovered from COVID-19. The chain recombines TRBV7-3 with TRBJ1-5; no clear D gene. Sequencing used PBMCs or T cells enriched from blood (not recorded which). Written as DNA, the CDR3 is TGTGCCAGCAGCTTATCCCCGGGGCAGCCCCAGCATTTT. It translates to CASSLSPGQPQHF.